The entry below gives a single T cell receptor (beta chain) sequence along with its context. Its antigen is not identified. Trimming left V 0 bases short and J 3 bases short, with 3 bases between. The CDR3 consists of 12 residues. Germline V gene data show CDR1 as SNHLY and CDR2 as FYNNEI. The data originate from a study of beta chain features in type 1 diabetes. Study-wide results and limits: Using cDNA template may skew counts toward highly expressing activated cells.

Reverse transcribing all isolated RNA meant expressed TCRB transcripts were sequenced. TCRdb keeps only in-frame clones here, not all; method: immunoSEQ multiplex PCR. This sample has roughly 400,000 clones; approximately 15% occur once, and the top ten carry about 0.04%. J is TRBJ2-7 and V is TRBV2; unclear D gene. This receptor was identified in a man aged 25 to 45 in good health. Sequenced: naive CD4+ T cells from blood. Written as DNA, the CDR3 is TGTGCCAGCAGTGAAGCCAACTACGAGCAGTACTTC. Encoded protein: CASSEANYEQYF.